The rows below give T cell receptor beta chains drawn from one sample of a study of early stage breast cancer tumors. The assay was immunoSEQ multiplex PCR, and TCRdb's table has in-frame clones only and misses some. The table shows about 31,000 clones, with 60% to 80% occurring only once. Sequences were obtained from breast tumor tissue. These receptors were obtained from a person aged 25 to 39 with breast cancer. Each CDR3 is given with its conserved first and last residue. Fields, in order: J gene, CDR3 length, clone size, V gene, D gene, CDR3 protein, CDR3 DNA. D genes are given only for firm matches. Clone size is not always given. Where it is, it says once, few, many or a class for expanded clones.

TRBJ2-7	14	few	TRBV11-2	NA	CASSTGLDSYEQYF	TGTGCCAGCAGCACGGGACTCGACTCCTACGAGCAGTACTTC
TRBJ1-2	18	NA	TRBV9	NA	CASSVATEVGTNPNGYTF	TGTGCCAGCAGCGTAGCTACGGAGGTGGGGACAAATCCAAATGGCTACACCTTC
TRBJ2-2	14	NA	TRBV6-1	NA	CASSASQGAGELFF	TGTGCCAGCAGTGCCTCACAGGGTGCCGGGGAGCTGTTTTTT
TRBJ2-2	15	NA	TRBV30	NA	CAWSPDLGTTGELFF	TGTGCCTGGAGTCCTGACCTAGGCACGACCGGGGAGCTGTTTTTT
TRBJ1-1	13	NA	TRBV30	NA	CAWMGRRDTEAFF	TGTGCCTGGATGGGGAGAAGGGACACTGAAGCTTTCTTT
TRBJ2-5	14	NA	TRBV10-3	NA	CAISLGLSGETQYF	TGTGCCATCAGCCTAGGACTATCGGGGGAGACCCAGTACTTC
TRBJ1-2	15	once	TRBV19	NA	CASSIDQNVLYGYTF	TGTGCCAGTAGTATAGATCAAAACGTTTTGTATGGCTACACCTTC
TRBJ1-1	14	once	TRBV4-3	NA	CASSQDSINTEAFF	TGCGCCAGCAGCCAAGACTCCATTAACACTGAAGCTTTCTTT
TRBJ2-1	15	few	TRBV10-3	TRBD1	CAINPGTGAYNEQFF	TGTGCCATCAATCCAGGGACAGGGGCCTACAATGAGCAGTTCTTC
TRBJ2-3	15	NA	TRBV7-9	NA	CASSLSRGFTDTQYF	TGTGCCAGCAGCCTAAGCAGGGGCTTCACAGATACGCAGTATTTT
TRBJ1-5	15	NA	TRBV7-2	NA	CASSFGQWGGQPQHF	TGTGCCAGCAGCTTCGGACAGTGGGGGGGTCAGCCCCAGCATTTT
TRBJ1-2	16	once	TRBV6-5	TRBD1	CASSYSVSGGPWSLNF	TGTGCCAGCAGTTACTCGGTGTCAGGGGGCCCCTGGAGCTTGAACTTC
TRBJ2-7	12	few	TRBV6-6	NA	CASGMRGHEQYF	TGTGCCAGCGGGATGCGGGGCCACGAGCAGTACTTC
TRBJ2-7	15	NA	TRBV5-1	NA	CASRRLPQGEDEQYF	TGCGCCAGCAGACGATTACCTCAGGGGGAGGACGAGCAGTACTTC
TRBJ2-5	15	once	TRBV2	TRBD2	CASRAQGLAEETQYF	TGTGCCAGCAGGGCGCAAGGACTAGCGGAAGAGACCCAGTACTTC
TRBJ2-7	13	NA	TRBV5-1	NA	CASSLSQGYEQYF	TGCGCCAGCAGCTTATCGCAGGGCTACGAGCAGTACTTC
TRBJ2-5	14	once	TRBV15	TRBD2	CATRGGSIGETQYF	TGTGCCACCAGGGGCGGGAGTATAGGTGAGACCCAGTACTTC
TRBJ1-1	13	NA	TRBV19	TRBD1	CASSIGSSGTDHF	TGTGCCAGTAGTATAGGATCGTCGGGGACAGATCATTTT
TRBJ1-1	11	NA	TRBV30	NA	CAWSLASDAFF	TGTGCCTGGAGTTTAGCCTCGGATGCTTTCTTT
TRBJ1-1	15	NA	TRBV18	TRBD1	CASSGGQGKNTEAFF	TGTGCCAGCTCCGGCGGACAGGGAAAGAACACTGAAGCTTTCTTT
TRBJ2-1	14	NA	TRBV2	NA	CASNNGRGPNEQFF	TGTGCCAGCAATAACGGGAGGGGGCCCAATGAGCAGTTCTTC
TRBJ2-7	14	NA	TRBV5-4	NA	CASSFGGAGNGQYF	TGTGCCAGCAGCTTTGGTGGGGCTGGTAACGGTCAGTACTTC
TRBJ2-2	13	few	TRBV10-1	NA	CASREGLTGELFF	TGCGCCAGCAGGGAGGGACTTACCGGGGAGCTGTTTTTT
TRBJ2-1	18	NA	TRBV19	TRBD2	CASSIEHGTSGSRNEQFF	TGTGCCAGTAGTATAGAGCACGGGACTAGCGGGAGTAGAAATGAGCAGTTCTTC